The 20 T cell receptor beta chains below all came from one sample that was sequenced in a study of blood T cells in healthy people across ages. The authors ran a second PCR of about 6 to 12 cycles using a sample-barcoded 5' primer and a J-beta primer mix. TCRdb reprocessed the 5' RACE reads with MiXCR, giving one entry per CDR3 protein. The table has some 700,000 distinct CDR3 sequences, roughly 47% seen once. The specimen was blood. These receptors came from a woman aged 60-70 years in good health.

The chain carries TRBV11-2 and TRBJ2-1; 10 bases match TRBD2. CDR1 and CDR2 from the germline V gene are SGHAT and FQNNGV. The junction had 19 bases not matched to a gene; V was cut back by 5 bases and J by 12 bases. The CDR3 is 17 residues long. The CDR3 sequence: CASSPPSGLATRRVQFF. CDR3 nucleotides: TGTGCCAGCAGCCCCCCCTCGGGACTAGCGACCAGACGGGTGCAGTTCTTC.

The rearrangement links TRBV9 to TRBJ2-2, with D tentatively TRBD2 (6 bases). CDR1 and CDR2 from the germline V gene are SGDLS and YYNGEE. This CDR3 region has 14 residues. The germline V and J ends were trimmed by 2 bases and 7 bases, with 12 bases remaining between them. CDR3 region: CASSVGGTVGELFF. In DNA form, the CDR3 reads TGTGCCAGCAGCGTCGGCGGGACGGTCGGGGAGCTGTTTTTT. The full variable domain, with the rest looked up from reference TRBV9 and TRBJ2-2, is DSGVTQTPKHLITATGQRVTLRCSPRSGDLSVYWYQQSLDQGLQFLIQYYNGEERAKGNILERFSAQQFPDLHSELNLSSLELGDSALYFCASSVGGTVGELFFGEGSRLTVL.

CDR3: CASSQVRLDTGGSYEQYF. DNA for the CDR3: TGCGCCAGCAGCCAAGTTCGGTTGGATACAGGGGGTTCCTACGAGCAGTACTTC. The chain links TRBV4-1 to TRBJ2-7; the match to TRBD1 covers 8 bases. The V segment lost 1 base and the J segment 1 base; nucleotides outside the gene matches: 12. CDR3 length equals 18 residues. Per germline, CDR1 MGHRA and CDR2 YSYEKL.

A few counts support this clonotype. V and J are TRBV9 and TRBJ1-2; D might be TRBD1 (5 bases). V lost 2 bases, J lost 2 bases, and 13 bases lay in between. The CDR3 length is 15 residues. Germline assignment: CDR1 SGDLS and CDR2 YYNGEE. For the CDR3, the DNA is TGTGCCAGCAGCGTCAAAGGACACCAGAACTATGGCTACACCTTC. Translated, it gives CASSVKGHQNYGYTF.

CDR3 DNA sequence: TGTGCCAGCTCACCAGTGGTTTTGGACAGGGTCATCAATGAGCAGTTCTTC. Its protein product is CASSPVVLDRVINEQFF. The genes are TRBV18 and TRBJ2-1; 8 bases match TRBD1. CDR1 and CDR2 from the germline V gene are KGHSH and LQKENI. The CDR3 loop spans 17 amino acids. V shed 2 bases and J 6 bases; nucleotides not matched to a gene: 12.

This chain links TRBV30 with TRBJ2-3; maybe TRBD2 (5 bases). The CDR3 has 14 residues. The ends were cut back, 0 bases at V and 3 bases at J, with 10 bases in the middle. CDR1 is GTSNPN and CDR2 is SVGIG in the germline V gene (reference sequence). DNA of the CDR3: TGTGCCTGGAGTGTACTAGGTATTACAGATACGCAGTATTTT. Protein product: CAWSVLGITDTQYF.

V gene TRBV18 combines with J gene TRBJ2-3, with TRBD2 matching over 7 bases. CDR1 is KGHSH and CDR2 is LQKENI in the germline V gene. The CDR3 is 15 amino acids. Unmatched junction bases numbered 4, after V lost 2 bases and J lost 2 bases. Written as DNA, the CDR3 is TGTGCCAGCTCACCAAAAGCGGGAAACACAGATACGCAGTATTTT. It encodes CASSPKAGNTDTQYF.

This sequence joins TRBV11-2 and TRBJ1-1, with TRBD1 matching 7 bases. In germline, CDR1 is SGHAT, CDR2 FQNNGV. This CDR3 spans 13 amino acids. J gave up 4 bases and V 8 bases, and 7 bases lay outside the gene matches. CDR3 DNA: TGTGCCAGCGGCAGGGGGATGGCCACTGAAGCTTTCTTT. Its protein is CASGRGMATEAFF.

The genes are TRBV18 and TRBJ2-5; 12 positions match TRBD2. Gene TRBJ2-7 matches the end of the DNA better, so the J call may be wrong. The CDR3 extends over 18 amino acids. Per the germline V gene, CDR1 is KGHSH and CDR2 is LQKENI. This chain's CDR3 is CASSPRDSLAGGSYEQYF. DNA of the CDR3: TGTGCCAGCTCACCACGGGACAGCCTAGCGGGAGGGTCCTACGAGCAGTACTTC.

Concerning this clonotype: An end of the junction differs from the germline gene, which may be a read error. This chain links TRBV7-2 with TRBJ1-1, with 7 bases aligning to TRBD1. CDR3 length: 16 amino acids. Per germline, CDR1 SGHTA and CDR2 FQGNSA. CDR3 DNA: TGTGCCAGCAGCTCTCTACGCCAGGGGGTTAACACTGAAGCTTTATTT. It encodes CASSSLRQGVNTEALF.

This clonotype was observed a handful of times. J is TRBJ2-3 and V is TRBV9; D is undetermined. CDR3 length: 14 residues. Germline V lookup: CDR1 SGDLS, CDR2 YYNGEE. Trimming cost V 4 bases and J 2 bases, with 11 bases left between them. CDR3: CASSRRLYTDTQYF. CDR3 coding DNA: TGTGCCAGCAGCCGACGACTGTACACAGATACGCAGTATTTT.

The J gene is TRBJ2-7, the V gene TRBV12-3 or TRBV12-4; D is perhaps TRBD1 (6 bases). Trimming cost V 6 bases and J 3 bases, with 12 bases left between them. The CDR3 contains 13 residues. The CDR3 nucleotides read TGTGCCAGCAGAGGACAGTCCTACTACGAGCAGTACTTC. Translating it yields CASRGQSYYEQYF.

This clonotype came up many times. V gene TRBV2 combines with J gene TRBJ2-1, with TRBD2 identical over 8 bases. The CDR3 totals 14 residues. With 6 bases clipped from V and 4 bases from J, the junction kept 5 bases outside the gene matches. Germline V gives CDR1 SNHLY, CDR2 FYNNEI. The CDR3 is CASSVAGGYNEQFF. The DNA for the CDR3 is TGTGCCAGCAGCGTGGCGGGAGGATACAATGAGCAGTTCTTC.

The CDR3 protein is CASSPLPADTQYF. CDR3 DNA: TGTGCCAGCAGCCCCCTGCCTGCAGATACGCAGTATTTT. V and J are TRBV7-2 and TRBJ2-3, with D hard to call. The CDR3 runs 13 residues. Germline values: CDR1 SGHTA, CDR2 FQGNSA. V was clipped by 5 bases and J by 4 bases, with 10 bases between them.

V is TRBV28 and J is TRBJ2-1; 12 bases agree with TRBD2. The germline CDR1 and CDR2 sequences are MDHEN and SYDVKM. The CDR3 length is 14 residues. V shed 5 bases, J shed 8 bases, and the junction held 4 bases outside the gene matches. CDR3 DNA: TGTGCCAGCAGTCTAGCGGGAGGGCGGGATGAGCAGTTCTTC. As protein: CASSLAGGRDEQFF.

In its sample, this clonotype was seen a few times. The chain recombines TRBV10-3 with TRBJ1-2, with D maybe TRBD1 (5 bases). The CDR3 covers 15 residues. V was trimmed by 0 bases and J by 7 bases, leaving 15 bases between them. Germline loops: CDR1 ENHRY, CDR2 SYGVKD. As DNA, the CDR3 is TGTGCCATCAGTGAGTCGCATAGGGTCCAGGGTGGCTACACCTTC. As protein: CAISESHRVQGGYTF.

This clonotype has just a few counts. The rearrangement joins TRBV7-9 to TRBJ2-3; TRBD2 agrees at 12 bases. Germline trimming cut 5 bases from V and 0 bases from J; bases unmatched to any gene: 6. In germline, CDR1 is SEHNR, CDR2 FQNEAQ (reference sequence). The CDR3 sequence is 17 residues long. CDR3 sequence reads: CASSAPTSGGSTDTQYF. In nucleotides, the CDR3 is TGTGCCAGCAGCGCTCCGACTAGCGGGGGTAGCACAGATACGCAGTATTTT.

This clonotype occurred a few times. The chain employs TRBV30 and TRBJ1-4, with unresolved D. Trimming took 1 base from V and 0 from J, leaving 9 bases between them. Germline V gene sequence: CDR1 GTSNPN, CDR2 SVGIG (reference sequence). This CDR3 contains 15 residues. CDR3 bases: TGTGCCTGGAGTGCACAGACAACAACTAATGAAAAACTGTTTTTT. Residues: CAWSAQTTTNEKLFF.

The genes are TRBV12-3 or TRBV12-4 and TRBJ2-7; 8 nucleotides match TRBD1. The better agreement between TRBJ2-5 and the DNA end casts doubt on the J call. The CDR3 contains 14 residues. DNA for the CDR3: TGTGCCAGCAGTCCCAGACAGGGGCGGAAGACCCAGTACTTC. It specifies CASSPRQGRKTQYF.

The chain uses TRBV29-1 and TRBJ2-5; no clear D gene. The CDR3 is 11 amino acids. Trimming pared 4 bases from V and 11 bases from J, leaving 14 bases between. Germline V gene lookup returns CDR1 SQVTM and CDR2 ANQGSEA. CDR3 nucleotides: TGCAGCGTTGCGTACACCCATGAGCAGTACTTC. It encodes CSVAYTHEQYF.